Below are 10 T cell receptor beta chains sequenced from a single sample in a study of vaccination effects on CD4 cells after COVID-19. Here immunoSEQ multiplex PCR was the method, and the copy in TCRdb shows in-frame clones only, minus some. The table lists some 31,000 clones, around three quarters of them singletons. These receptors lack a known antigen. Cultured cells yielded isolated CD4+ T cells after 10 to 11 days. The sequencing here drew on CD4+ T cells from PBMCs cultured without peptide, taken before COVID-19 vaccination. The receptors here all came from a human donor who received a COVID-19 vaccine.

The chain employs TRBV6-5 and TRBJ2-7; 10 bases fit TRBD1. The CDR3 is made up of 15 amino acids. CDR1 and CDR2 from the germline V gene are MNHEY and SVGAGI. The V gene end was trimmed by 7 bases and the J gene end by 1 base; junction bases not matched to a gene: 7. The CDR3 loop reads CASKARTGGSYEQYF. The CDR3 region has the DNA TGTGCCAGCAAAGCTCGGACAGGGGGATCCTACGAGCAGTACTTC.

The CDR3 DNA reads TGTGCCAGCAGCCAAGATCCGGGAAGTAGAAACACCATATATTTT. Translating gives CASSQDPGSRNTIYF. The V gene is TRBV3-1 (or the pseudogene TRBV3-2), the J gene TRBJ1-3; D unclear. Germline lookup yields CDR1 LGHDT and CDR2 YNNKEL (reference sequence). The CDR3 covers 15 residues. V lost 0 bases, J lost 5 bases, and 11 bases lay in between.

The chain is built from TRBV5-4 and TRBJ1-3; D remains unclear. Germline V gives CDR1 SGHNT, CDR2 YYREEE (reference sequence). The CDR3 is 16 amino acids. Trimming cost V 0 bases and J 2 bases, with 12 bases left between them. DNA of the CDR3: TGTGCCAGCAGCTTGGGAATACGGGGTCCTGGAAACACCATATATTTT. As protein: CASSLGIRGPGNTIYF.

In this sample, this clone turned up a few times. The chain joins TRBV14 to TRBJ2-5; D possibly corresponds to TRBD1 (5 bases). V was cut by 1 base and J by 7 bases, with 16 bases left in between. The CDR3 totals 15 residues. Germline loops: CDR1 SGHDN, CDR2 FVKESK. CDR3 protein: CASSQAWLGQGTQYF. The DNA of the CDR3 is TGTGCCAGCAGCCAAGCATGGTTAGGCCAGGGGACCCAGTACTTC.

The rearrangement uses TRBV7-7 and TRBJ2-6, with TRBD1 as a possible D gene (5 bases). CDR1 and CDR2 from the germline V gene are SSHAT and FNYEAQ (reference sequence). CDR3 length: 15 residues. Trimming took 5 bases from V and 0 from J, leaving 8 bases between them. CDR3 sequence reads: CASSPGRSGANVLTF. The DNA for the CDR3 is TGTGCCAGCAGCCCAGGGCGCTCTGGGGCCAACGTCCTGACTTTC.

The CDR3 here is CASRSGTGNSPLHF. In nucleotides, the CDR3 is TGTGCCAGTAGGTCCGGGACAGGTAATTCACCCCTCCACTTT. The chain combines TRBV19 with TRBJ1-6; 8 bases match TRBD1. The CDR3 has 14 residues. With V trimmed by 6 bases and J by 6 bases, 4 bases remained unmatched. The V gene's germline CDR1 is LNHDA and CDR2 SQIVND (reference sequence).

The chain employs TRBV2 and TRBJ1-2; possibly TRBD1 for D (6 bases). The V gene lost 6 bases and the J gene lost 7 bases, with 15 bases spanning the gap. CDR1 SNHLY and CDR2 FYNNEI come from the germline V gene. The CDR3 totals 13 residues. The DNA of the CDR3 is TGTGCCAGCAGCGCTACAGGGTTCTCTGGCTACACCTTC. This codes for CASSATGFSGYTF.

This chain links TRBV11-2 with TRBJ2-7; weak D call: TRBD2 (6 bases). V shed 1 base and J shed 3 bases, with 7 bases lying between them. Looked up from germline, CDR1 is SGHAT and CDR2 is FQNNGV. The CDR3 is 13 amino acids. This chain's CDR3 is CASSLVTSYEQYF. Written as DNA, the CDR3 is TGTGCCAGCAGCTTAGTGACTAGCTACGAGCAGTACTTC.

The gene calls are TRBV30 and TRBJ1-2; D perhaps matches TRBD1 (6 bases). The V and J ends lost 2 bases and 4 bases respectively, with 11 bases between them. The length of the CDR3 is 13 residues. The germline gives CDR1 GTSNPN, CDR2 SVGIG (reference sequence). Written as DNA, the CDR3 is TGTGCCTGGAGTCCGACAGGAACCTATGGCTACACCTTC. Translated: CAWSPTGTYGYTF. The entire variable domain, with the rest obtained from reference TRBV30 and TRBJ1-2, is as follows: SQTIHQWPATLVQPVGSPLSLECTVEGTSNPNLYWYRQAAGRGLQLLFYSVGIGQISSEVPQNLSASRPQDRQFILSSKKLLLSDSGFYLCAWSPTGTYGYTFGSGTRLTVV.

CDR3 amino acids: CATGAGTHGYTF. The DNA for the CDR3 is TGTGCCACCGGTGCAGGGACCCATGGCTACACCTTC. The chain couples TRBV3-1 (or the pseudogene TRBV3-2) to TRBJ1-2; TRBD1 is a possible D gene (5 bases). CDR3 length: 12 residues. Trimming removed 10 bases from V and 6 bases from J, with 15 bases in between. Germline V gene data show CDR1 as LGHDT and CDR2 as YNNKEL (reference sequence).